The sequence of this T cell receptor (beta chain) was determined in a study of blood T cell repertoires in COVID-19. Overall study context: The analysed material was cDNA or gDNA that came from T cells, B-cell-depleted T cells, or PBMCs.

Using immunoSEQ multiplex PCR, the repertoire was profiled, and TCRdb retains in-frame clones only, with some absent. This sample has approximately 300,000 clones, with approximately 85% found just once. The recovered donors of Cohort 3 showed two negative PCRs, clearance, or symptom resolution. This TCR derives from a woman aged 30 to 39 who had recovered from COVID-19. Sequencing was carried out using PBMCs or T cells enriched from blood (not recorded which).

CDR3 DNA sequence: TGTGCCAGCAGTTTCAGCGCTCGGGAAAAACTGTTTTTT. Translating gives CASSFSAREKLFF. The genes are TRBV12-3 or TRBV12-4 and TRBJ1-4; no definite D call. Trimming removed 3 bases from V and 8 bases from J, with 10 bases in between. The CDR3 is 13 residues long.